This TCR beta chain appears in the sequencing data of a study of blood T cell repertoires in COVID-19. Germline V lookup: CDR1 ENHRY, CDR2 SYGVKD. The V end was cut by 3 bases, the J end by 0 bases, with 8 bases between. This CDR3 spans 14 amino acids. Sequenced by immunoSEQ multiplex PCR; TCRdb stores in-frame clones only, minus some. The table lists some 350,000 clones, 88% of them singletons. The chain carries TRBV10-3 and TRBJ1-2, with a weak D call TRBD1 (6 bases). Specimen: peripheral blood. The clonotype was recovered from a woman between 65 and 79 years old with COVID-19, enrolled during active disease. CDR3 in amino acids: CAISERTANYGYTF. The CDR3, as DNA: TGTGCCATCAGTGAACGGACAGCTAACTATGGCTACACCTTC.